The source of this T cell receptor beta chain is a study of cytomegalovirus exposure and HLA in healthy donors (dated by TCRdb to 2017 to 2019). About the investigation overall: In an earlier analysis of several hundred of the donors, under 300 Gb of sequence data and 90 million to 120 million unique TCR beta sequences from about 190 million T cells were reported. An early release covering roughly 580 HLA-typed donors comprised 250 to 350 gigabases of sequencing data and some 79 million unique TCR sequences. Of the roughly 390 genotyped donors, more than 75% were placed in the genetic ancestry cluster associated with self-reported Caucasian donors. The aim of the study was to test whether cataloging public T cell receptors could identify signatures of past pathogen exposure. The T cell repertoires of around 730 subjects were profiled by immunosequencing and related to cytomegalovirus serostatus. A separate validation cohort of some 130 different subjects was used in addition to the roughly 700-subject first cohort. To predict cytomegalovirus infection status, the study brought together high-throughput TCR immunosequencing, statistical association of individual TCRs with disease status, and machine learning. A later analysis re-analyzed previously published TCR beta repertoires from 666 donors and added high-resolution HLA genotyping to study TCR occurrence patterns. In the later analysis, no new phenotypic data were used to find candidate immune exposures; instead, reliance was placed on TCR beta sequences and their occurrence across donors. An earlier analysis of a few hundred of the donors applied high-throughput TCR beta sequencing to assess whether each TCR beta V gene segment acted as functional or pseudogenic. Alongside the repertoire data, information on donor age, sex, ethnicity and CMV serostatus was compiled. A later genetic analysis took genome-wide SNP genotypes for about 55% of the roughly 670 donors and used that subset as a discovery cohort. All discovery cohort repertoires had been generated on a single sequencing platform. HLA typing covered class I and class II loci at four-digit resolution. Typing coverage differed by locus: A, B, C, DRB1 and DQB1 were typed in roughly 629-640 donors, DQA1 in approximately 520, DPA1 in roughly 590, and DPB1 in 400 to 490. Roughly 5 DR-DQ haplotypes were treated as single units for association and clustering because of strong linkage in the cohort. Among some 400 genotyped donors of the cohort, an average of about 240,000 unique TCR beta nucleotide sequences were sequenced per donor, approximately 20% of them non-productive. Broader findings and caveats from the paper: Some IMGT-functional V segments, including TRBV6-2 and TRBV6-3, could not be told apart with the 87-base-pair reads, so those segments were excluded. Three of the identified cytomegalovirus-associated TCR beta chains were confirmed in vitro to be specific for cytomegalovirus antigens. Correlated functional status among segregating V segments might be attributable to linkage disequilibrium, but an unknown experimental factor could not be ruled out. The earlier analysis of almost 600 of the donors excluded roughly 17 rarely observed V segments, including chromosome 9 orphons, because counts were too low. According to the authors, the approach could potentially be generalized to other disease states and immunological phenotypes. According to a later analysis, TCR association rates differed among HLA loci, with DRB1 alleles showing the most associated TCRs and HLA-C alleles showing the fewest. A further reported finding was that TCR beta sequences accurately predicted the HLA-A and HLA-B alleles for most subjects in the first cohort. The classifier was reported to diagnose cytomegalovirus status with high specificity and sensitivity in both the original and validation cohorts. Strong co-occurrence of HLA alleles, especially DR and DQ, made assigning TCR associations to individual alleles difficult. A later analysis found that HLA-associated TCR beta chains were more clonally expanded and had lower generation probabilities than equally common non-associated chains. A cluster of highly shared sequence variants was judged likely to represent a technical artifact of the sequencing pipeline. In a later analysis, 16,951 TCR beta sequences were associated with specific HLA alleles at a false discovery rate of 0.05. Presence/absence analyses assumed roughly uniform sequencing depth across donors, an assumption that may not hold. CMV serostatus was the only immune exposure information available for the cohort. According to a later genetic analysis, donors in an Asian-associated ancestry cluster had fewer N-insertions in productive TCRs than the approximately 710-donor mean. V-gene and J-gene trimming of TCR beta chains was associated with a missense DCLRE1C variant in a later genetic analysis, and the association was replicated in an independent cohort. Most CMV-associated TCR beta chains appeared to be HLA-restricted in a later analysis, and the HLA associations seemed to be driven largely by CMV exposure. Several of the top co-occurrence clusters appeared to be linked to parvovirus B19, influenza, CMV and Epstein-Barr virus, according to a later analysis. The cohort was sequenced for TCR beta chains only, and without alpha or paired-chain data the features that could be detected were limited. While some public TCRs were present in many individuals, most TCR sequences turned up only very rarely across donors. HLA typing was unavailable for some donors at each locus, so association tests used only the typed subset. An earlier analysis of around 600 of the donors showed that most TCR beta V segments appeared in productive rearrangements either about 90% or about 30% of the time, which broadly matched IMGT annotations. The study gave a list of about 170 TCR beta chains associated with cytomegalovirus.

The cohort comprised fewer than 750 healthy bone marrow donors. Cohort members were all nominally healthy when sampled, although unrecorded immune exposures were likely present. The donor was CMV seronegative and belonged to the group of 352 seronegative cohort members. Every donor gave a peripheral blood sample, and the peripheral blood mononuclear cells from that sample were used for TCR beta sequencing. Genomic DNA was extracted from the blood cell samples with the Qiagen DNeasy Blood Extraction Kit. On this clone: The specificity of this receptor is unknown. Base qualities are not at hand, and no much larger clone is one base apart.

The library was produced with the immunoSEQ multiplex PCR assay. A mixture of 60 forward primers for TCR Vbeta segments and 13 reverse primers for TCR Jbeta segments was used in the multiplex PCR. The CDR3 region of rearranged TCR beta genes was amplified from genomic DNA by a multiplex PCR assay. The Illumina HiSeq System was used to sequence the amplified TCR beta libraries as 87-base-pair reads. Per the original workflow: In a later analysis, 80 million or so unique TCR beta chains were counted across the 500 to 700 repertoires, and approximately 9.9 million of these chains were shared by at least two donors. Raw reads were error-corrected and collapsed into unique sequences by a nearest-neighbor algorithm in which closely related sequences were merged to remove PCR and sequencing errors. CDR3 sequences were aligned to IMGT reference sequences to assign V, D and J gene segments. For a sequence to be retained, a match of at least six nucleotides to both a V gene segment and a J gene segment was required. A rearrangement was called productive if the CDR3 had no stop codons and remained in frame with V and J, and every other rearrangement was called non-productive. Following IMGT convention, CDR3 was defined as the stretch from the second conserved V-encoded cysteine up to the conserved J-encoded phenylalanine. Sequences without an unambiguous match to a single V gene segment were excluded from the earlier analysis of about 630 of the donors. An earlier analysis of over 450 of the donors classified V segments as functional when productive rearrangements were above 56.7% and as segregating when the standard deviation between donors was above 5%. A statistical classification framework was developed to diagnose cytomegalovirus status using the catalog of TCR beta chain sequences. In a later analysis, TCR nucleotide sequences were compared against IMGT/GENE-DB human TR gene sequences so that V and J genes could be assigned. Using the TCRdist pipeline, a later analysis assigned CDR3 sequences along with most-parsimonious VDJ recombination scenarios. In a later analysis, each TCR beta chain was defined by its CDR3 amino acid sequence together with its V-gene family, and reads without a unique V-gene family were excluded. As a way to deal with suspected cross-contamination and a sequencing artifact, a later analysis dropped hundreds of nucleotide sequences that were highly shared and had low generation probability. In a later analysis, a clonal expansion index was calculated for each public chain from normalized within-repertoire ranks of inferred template counts. In a later analysis, generation probabilities were computed with a VDJ recombination model fitted to out-of-frame rearrangements, and the resulting probabilities were checked against IGoR. In a later analysis, TCR-TCR, TCR-HLA and TCR-CMV co-occurrence was scored with hypergeometric tests, and a repertoire-size bias correction was applied to TCR pairs. In a later analysis, false discovery rates were estimated by permuting HLA or CMV assignments 20 times. A later analysis grouped co-occurring TCRs with DBSCAN, adding TCRdist sequence similarity when clustering within HLA-allele-positive subsets. Repertoires with fewer than 30,000 or more than 120,000 public chains, plus five repertoires with anomalous nucleotide sharing, were excluded from co-occurrence clustering. TCRdb stores this immuneACCESS table with in-frame sequences only. Part of the clones is absent; in the studies checked, under half of the shortfall reflects unresolved V genes, and no reason is known for the rest. Clone size and V and J calls were adopted from that table, with D and trimming inferred from the DNA. The sample table contains about 190,000 clones; only one count was recorded for over 65% of them. The top ten hold about 1.7% of the sample.

For CDR1 and CDR2, the germline V gene lists SGHDT and YYEEEE. The CDR3 has 14 amino acids, counting the end cysteine and phenylalanine. Only the CDR3 part of the read is kept: 42 bases, read in frame from the first base. V is cut by 4 bases and J by 1 base, and the space between the germline ends is 12 bases. The V and J genes are TRBV5-6 and TRBJ2-7, with no D gene named confidently. The origin of this receptor is a woman aged 30 to 39 in good health and CMV-seronegative. Sequenced: PBMCs. The nucleotide sequence reads as follows: TGTGCCAGCAGCCGGTATGTGAGGTCCTACGAGCAGTACTTC. The resulting protein is CASSRYVRSYEQYF.